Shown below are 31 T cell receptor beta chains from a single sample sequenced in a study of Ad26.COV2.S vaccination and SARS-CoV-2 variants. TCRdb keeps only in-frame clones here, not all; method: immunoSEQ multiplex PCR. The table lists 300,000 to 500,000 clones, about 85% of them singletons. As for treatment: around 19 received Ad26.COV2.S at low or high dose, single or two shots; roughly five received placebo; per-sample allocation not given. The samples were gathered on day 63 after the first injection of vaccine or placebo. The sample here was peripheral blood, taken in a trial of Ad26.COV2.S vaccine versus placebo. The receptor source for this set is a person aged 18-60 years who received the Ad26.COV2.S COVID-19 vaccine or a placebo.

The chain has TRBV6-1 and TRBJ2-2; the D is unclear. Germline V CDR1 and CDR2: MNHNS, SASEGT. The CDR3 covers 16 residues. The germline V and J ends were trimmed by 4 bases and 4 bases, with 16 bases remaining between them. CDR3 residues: CASSAPSISGTGELFF. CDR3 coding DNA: TGTGCCAGCAGTGCCCCTTCTATTTCGGGCACCGGGGAGCTGTTTTTT.

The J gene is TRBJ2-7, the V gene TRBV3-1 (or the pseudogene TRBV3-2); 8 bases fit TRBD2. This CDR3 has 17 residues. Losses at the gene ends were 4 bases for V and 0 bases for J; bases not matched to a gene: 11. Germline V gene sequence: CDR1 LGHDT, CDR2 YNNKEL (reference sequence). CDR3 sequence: CASSRTTSGELSYEQYF. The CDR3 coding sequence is TGTGCCAGCAGCCGTACCACTAGCGGCGAGCTCTCCTACGAGCAGTACTTC.

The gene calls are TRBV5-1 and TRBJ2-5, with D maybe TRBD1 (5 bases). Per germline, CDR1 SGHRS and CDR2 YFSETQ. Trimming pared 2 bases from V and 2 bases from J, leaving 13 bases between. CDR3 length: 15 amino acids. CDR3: CASSFQGLGQETQYF. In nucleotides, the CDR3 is TGCGCCAGCAGCTTTCAGGGTTTAGGGCAAGAGACCCAGTACTTC.

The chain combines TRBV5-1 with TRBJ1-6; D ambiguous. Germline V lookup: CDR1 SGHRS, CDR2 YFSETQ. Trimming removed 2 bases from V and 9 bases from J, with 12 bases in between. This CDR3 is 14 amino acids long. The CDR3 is CASSFEGLFSPLHF. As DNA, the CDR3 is TGCGCCAGCAGCTTCGAAGGGTTATTTTCACCCCTCCACTTT.

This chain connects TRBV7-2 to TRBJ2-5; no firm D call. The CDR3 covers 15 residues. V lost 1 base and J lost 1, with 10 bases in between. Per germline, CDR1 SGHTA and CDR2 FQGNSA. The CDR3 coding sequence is TGTGCCAGCAGCTTAGTTTTAGATTCCCAAGAGACCCAGTACTTC. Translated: CASSLVLDSQETQYF.

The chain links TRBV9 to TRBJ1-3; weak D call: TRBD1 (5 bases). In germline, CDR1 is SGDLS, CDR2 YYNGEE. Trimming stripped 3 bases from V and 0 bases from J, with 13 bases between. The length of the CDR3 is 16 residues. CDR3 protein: CASSGGVVHSGNTIYF. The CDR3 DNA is TGTGCCAGCAGCGGAGGGGTGGTTCACTCTGGAAACACCATATATTTT.

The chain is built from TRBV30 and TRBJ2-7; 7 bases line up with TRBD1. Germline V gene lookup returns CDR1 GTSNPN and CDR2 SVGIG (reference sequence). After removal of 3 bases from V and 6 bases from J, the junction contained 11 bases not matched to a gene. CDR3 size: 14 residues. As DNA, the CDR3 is TGTGCCTGGAGATTTACAGGGGCGCGAAGCGAGCAGTACTTC. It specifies CAWRFTGARSEQYF.

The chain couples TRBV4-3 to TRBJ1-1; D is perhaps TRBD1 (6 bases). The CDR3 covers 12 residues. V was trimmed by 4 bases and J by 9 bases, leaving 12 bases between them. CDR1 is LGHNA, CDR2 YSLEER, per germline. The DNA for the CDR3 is TGCGCCAGCAGCCGGCCCGGACAGAAAGCTTTCTTT. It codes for CASSRPGQKAFF.

This chain's CDR3 is CAISPSGDLNTEAFF. The CDR3 nucleotides read TGTGCCATCAGCCCGTCTGGGGATTTGAACACTGAAGCTTTCTTT. This chain connects TRBV10-3 to TRBJ1-1; D not certain. CDR3 length: 15 residues. The V gene's germline CDR1 is ENHRY and CDR2 SYGVKD. The ends were cut back, 6 bases at V and 0 bases at J, with 14 bases in the middle.

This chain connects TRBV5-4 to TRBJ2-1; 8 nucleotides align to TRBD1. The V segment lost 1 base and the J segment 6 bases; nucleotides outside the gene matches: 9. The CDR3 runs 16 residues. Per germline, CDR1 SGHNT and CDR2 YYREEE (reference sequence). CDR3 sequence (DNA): TGTGCCAGCAGCTTGAGGTCGTTACAGGGGGGCAATGAGCAGTTCTTC. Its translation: CASSLRSLQGGNEQFF.

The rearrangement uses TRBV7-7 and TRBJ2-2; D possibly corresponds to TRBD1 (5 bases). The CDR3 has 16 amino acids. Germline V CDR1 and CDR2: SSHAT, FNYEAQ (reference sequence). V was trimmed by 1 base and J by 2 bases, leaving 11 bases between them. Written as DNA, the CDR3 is TGTGCCAGCAGCTTAGGCTCGACAGCCAACACCGGGGAGCTGTTTTTT. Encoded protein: CASSLGSTANTGELFF.

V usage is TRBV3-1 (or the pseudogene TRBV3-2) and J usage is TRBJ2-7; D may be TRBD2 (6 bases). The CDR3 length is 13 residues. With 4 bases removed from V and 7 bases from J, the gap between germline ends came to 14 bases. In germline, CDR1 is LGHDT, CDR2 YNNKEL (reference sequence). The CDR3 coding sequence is TGTGCCAGCAGCCCACGGGAGTCAGGGGAGCAGTACTTC. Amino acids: CASSPRESGEQYF.

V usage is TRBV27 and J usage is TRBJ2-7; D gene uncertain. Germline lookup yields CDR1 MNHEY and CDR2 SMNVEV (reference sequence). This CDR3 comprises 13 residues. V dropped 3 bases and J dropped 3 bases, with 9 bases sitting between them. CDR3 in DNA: TGTGCCAGCAGTTTTGGCCTATTCTACGAGCAGTACTTC. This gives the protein CASSFGLFYEQYF.

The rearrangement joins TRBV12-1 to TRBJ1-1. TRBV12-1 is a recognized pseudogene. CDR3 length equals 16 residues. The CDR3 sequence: CASSMNRTRDDTEAFF. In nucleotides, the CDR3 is TGTGCCAGCAGCATGAATCGGACTCGCGACGACACTGAAGCTTTCTTT.

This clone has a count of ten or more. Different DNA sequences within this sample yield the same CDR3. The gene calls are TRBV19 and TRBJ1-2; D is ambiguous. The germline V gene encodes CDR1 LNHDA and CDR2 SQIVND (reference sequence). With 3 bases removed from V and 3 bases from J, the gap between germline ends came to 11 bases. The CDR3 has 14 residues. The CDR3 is CASSIGRADYGYTF. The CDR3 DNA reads TGTGCCAGTAGTATTGGTCGGGCGGACTATGGCTACACCTTC.

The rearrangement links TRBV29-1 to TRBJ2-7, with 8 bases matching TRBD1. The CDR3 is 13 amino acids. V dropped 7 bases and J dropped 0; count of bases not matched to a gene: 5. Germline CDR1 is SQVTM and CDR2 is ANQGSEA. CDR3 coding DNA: TGCAGCGCGACAGGGACAGGCTCCTACGAGCAGTACTTC. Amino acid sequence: CSATGTGSYEQYF.

CDR3 in DNA: TGTGCCAGCTCACCGGCTCTAGCGGGGGCGGACGGGGAGCTGTTTTTT. Translated, it gives CASSPALAGADGELFF. The chain links TRBV18 to TRBJ2-2; TRBD2 agrees at 10 bases. V lost 3 bases and J lost 7; bases outside the gene matches: 8. The CDR3 has 16 amino acids. CDR1 is KGHSH, CDR2 LQKENI, per germline.

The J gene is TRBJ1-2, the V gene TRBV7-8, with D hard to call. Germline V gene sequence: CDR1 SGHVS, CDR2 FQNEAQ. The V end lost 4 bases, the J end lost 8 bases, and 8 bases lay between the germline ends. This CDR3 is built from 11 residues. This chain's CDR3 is CASSSPVGYTF. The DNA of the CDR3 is TGTGCCAGCAGCTCCCCGGTCGGCTACACCTTC.

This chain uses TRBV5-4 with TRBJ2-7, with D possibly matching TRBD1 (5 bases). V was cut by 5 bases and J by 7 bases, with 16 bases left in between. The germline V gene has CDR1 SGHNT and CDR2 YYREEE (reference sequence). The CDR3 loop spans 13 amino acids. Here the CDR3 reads CASSRTPSGEQYF. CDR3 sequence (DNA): TGTGCCAGCAGTCGGACACCGTCCGGAGAGCAGTACTTC.

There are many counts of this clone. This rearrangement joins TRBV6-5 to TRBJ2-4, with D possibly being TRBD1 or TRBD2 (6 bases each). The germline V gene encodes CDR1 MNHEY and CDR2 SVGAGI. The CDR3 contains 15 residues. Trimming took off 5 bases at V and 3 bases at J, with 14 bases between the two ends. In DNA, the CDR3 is TGTGCCAGCAGTCCCCGGGGGCCCGACAAAAACATTCAGTACTTC. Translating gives CASSPRGPDKNIQYF.

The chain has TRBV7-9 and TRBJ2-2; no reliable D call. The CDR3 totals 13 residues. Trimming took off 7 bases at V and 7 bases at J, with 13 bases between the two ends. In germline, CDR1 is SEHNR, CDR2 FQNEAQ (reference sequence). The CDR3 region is CASTLTSIGELFF. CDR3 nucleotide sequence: TGTGCCAGCACACTTACGTCTATCGGGGAGCTGTTTTTT.

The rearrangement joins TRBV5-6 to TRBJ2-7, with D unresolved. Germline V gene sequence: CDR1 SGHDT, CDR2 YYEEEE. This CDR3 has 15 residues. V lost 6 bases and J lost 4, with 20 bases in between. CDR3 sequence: CASMWSGRTPYEQYF. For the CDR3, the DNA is TGTGCCAGCATGTGGTCCGGCCGAACACCATACGAGCAGTACTTC.

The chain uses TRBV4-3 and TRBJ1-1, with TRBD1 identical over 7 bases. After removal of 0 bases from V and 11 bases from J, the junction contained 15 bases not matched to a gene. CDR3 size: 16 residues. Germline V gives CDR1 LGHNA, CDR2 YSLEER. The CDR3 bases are TGCGCCAGCAGCCAAGAAAGTGGGCAAACAGGGGTTAGGGCTTTCTTT. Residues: CASSQESGQTGVRAFF.

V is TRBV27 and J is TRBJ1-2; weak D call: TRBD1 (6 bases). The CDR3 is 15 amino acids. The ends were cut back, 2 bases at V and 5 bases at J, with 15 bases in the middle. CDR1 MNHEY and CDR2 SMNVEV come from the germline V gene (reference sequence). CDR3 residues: CASSLGRDINYGYTF. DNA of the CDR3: TGTGCCAGCAGTTTAGGGAGGGACATTAATTATGGCTACACCTTC.

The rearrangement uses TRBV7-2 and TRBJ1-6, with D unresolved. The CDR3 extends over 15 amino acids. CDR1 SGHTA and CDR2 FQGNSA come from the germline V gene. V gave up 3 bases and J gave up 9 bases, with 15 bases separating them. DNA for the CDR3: TGTGCCAGCAGCTTCCGCTCCGGGTATGGTTCACCCCTCCACTTT. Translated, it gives CASSFRSGYGSPLHF.

CDR3 nucleotides: TGTGCCAGCAGTTTAGACAGGCGTGGCTACACCTTC. It translates to CASSLDRRGYTF. The chain joins TRBV27 to TRBJ1-2; tentatively, D is TRBD1 (6 bases). V dropped 2 bases and J dropped 7 bases, with 8 bases sitting between them. This CDR3 has 12 amino acids. The V gene's germline CDR1 is MNHEY and CDR2 SMNVEV (reference sequence).

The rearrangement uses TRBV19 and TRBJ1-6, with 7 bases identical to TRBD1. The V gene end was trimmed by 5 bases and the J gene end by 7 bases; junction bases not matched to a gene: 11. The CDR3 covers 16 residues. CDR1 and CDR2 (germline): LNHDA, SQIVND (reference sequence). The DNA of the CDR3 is TGTGCCAGTAGTCAACCCTGGGGGACAGCCAATTCACCCCTCCACTTT. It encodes CASSQPWGTANSPLHF.

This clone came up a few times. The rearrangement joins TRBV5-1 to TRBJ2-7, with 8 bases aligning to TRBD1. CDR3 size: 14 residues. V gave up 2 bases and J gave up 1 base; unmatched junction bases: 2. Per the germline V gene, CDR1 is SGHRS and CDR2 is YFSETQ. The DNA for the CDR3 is TGCGCCAGCAGCTTTGGGACAGGATCCTACGAGCAGTACTTC. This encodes CASSFGTGSYEQYF.

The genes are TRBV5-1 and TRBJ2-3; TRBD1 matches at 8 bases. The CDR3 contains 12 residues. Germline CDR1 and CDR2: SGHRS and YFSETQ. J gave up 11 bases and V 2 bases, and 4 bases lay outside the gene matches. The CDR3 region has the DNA TGCGCCAGCAGCTTCGGACAGGGTGGGCAGTATTTT. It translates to CASSFGQGGQYF.

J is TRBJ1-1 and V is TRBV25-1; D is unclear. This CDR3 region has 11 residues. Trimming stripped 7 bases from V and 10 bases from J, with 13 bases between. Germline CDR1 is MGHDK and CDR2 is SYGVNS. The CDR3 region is CASTPGGRAFF. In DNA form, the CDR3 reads TGTGCCAGCACCCCCGGTGGCAGAGCTTTCTTT.

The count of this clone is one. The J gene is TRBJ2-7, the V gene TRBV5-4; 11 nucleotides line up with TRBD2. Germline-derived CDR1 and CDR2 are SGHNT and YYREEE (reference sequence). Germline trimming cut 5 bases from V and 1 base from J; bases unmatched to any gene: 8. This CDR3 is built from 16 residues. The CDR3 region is CASSSPGTSGSYEQYF. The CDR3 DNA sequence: TGTGCCAGCAGTTCCCCCGGGACTAGCGGATCCTACGAGCAGTACTTC.